The 26 T cell receptor beta chains reported below all come from one sample, sequenced in a study of T cell repertoires in cytomegalovirus infection. These receptors' targets are unknown. TCRdb processed the reads anew with MiXCR; each CDR3 protein has one entry. Of hundreds of thousands of distinct CDR3 sequences listed, about 30% are singletons. The sample here was cultured PBMCs, taken from culture after CMV antigen stimulation. All receptors come from a human donor in good health (CMV status not recorded). Some clones in this sample may be carry-over from other donors' samples.

The V and J genes are TRBV20-1 and TRBJ1-5, with TRBD1 as a possible D gene (6 bases). The V end lost 5 bases, the J end lost 1 base, and 18 bases lay between the germline ends. The CDR3 consists of 16 residues. Germline V CDR1 and CDR2: DFQATT, SNEGSKA (reference sequence). The CDR3 is CSAPLGGAGSNQPQHF. CDR3 in DNA: TGCAGTGCTCCTCTAGGGGGGGCTGGGAGCAATCAGCCCCAGCATTTT.

The rearrangement uses TRBV19 and TRBJ2-1, with TRBD2 identical over 8 bases. Unmatched junction bases numbered 3, after V lost 1 base and J lost 4 bases. Germline values: CDR1 LNHDA, CDR2 SQIVND (reference sequence). There are 15 residues in the CDR3. Here the CDR3 reads CASSIGTSPYNEQFF. As DNA, the CDR3 is TGTGCCAGTAGTATAGGGACTAGCCCGTACAATGAGCAGTTCTTC.

The chain has TRBV7-2 and TRBJ2-7, with D possibly matching TRBD2 (5 bases). The CDR3 is made up of 15 amino acids. Deletions cut 4 bases from V and 4 bases from J, with 17 bases between. From germline, CDR1 is SGHTA and CDR2 FQGNSA. The CDR3 region is CASSYFPGITYEQYF. As DNA, the CDR3 is TGTGCCAGCAGCTACTTCCCGGGGATTACGTACGAGCAGTACTTC.

This clonotype was counted a few times. The gene calls are TRBV7-6 and TRBJ2-5, with 7 bases fitting TRBD1. The V gene end was trimmed by 6 bases and the J gene end by 4 bases; junction bases not matched to a gene: 2. This CDR3 comprises 12 residues. Germline V gene data show CDR1 as SGHVS and CDR2 as FNYEAQ. CDR3 sequence reads: CASRAGGETQYF. As DNA, the CDR3 is TGTGCCAGCAGGGCAGGGGGAGAGACCCAGTACTTC.

V is TRBV20-1 and J is TRBJ2-1; D gene unclear. V was pared by 0 bases and J by 6 bases, with 12 bases between. This CDR3 is 14 amino acids long. Germline V lookup: CDR1 DFQATT, CDR2 SNEGSKA (reference sequence). This chain's CDR3 is CSAREDVSLNEQFF. The CDR3 bases are TGCAGTGCTAGAGAAGACGTCTCCCTCAATGAGCAGTTCTTC.

As to this clonotype: This could be a read error, since a much larger clone is one nucleotide away. The chain employs TRBV7-2 and TRBJ2-3; D is possibly TRBD2 (7 bases). Germline loops: CDR1 SGHTA, CDR2 FQGNSA. CDR3 length equals 17 residues. In DNA, the CDR3 is TGTTCCAGCAGCTTAGTTGGGGGCGGGAGTCTAGCAGATACGCAGTATTTT. Translating gives CSSSLVGGGSLADTQYF.

V gene TRBV25-1 combines with J gene TRBJ1-1; 7 bases match TRBD1. Germline V gene sequence: CDR1 MGHDK, CDR2 SYGVNS. V gave up 9 bases and J gave up 6 bases; unmatched junction bases: 10. CDR3 size: 13 residues. The CDR3 DNA reads as TGTGCCAGTGGGGAAACAGGGGAACCTGAAGCTTTCTTT. Translation: CASGETGEPEAFF.

The chain links TRBV6-5 to TRBJ2-1; the D is unclear. V lost 6 bases to trimming and J lost 8 bases, with 14 bases between them. CDR1 is MNHEY, CDR2 SVGAGI, per germline. The CDR3 covers 13 residues. The CDR3, as DNA: TGTGCCAGCAGGGTTCGGAATCGGGATGAGCAGTTCTTC. This encodes CASRVRNRDEQFF.

The rearrangement joins TRBV27 to TRBJ1-6, with D possibly TRBD1 on 5 matching bases. Germline V gene lookup returns CDR1 MNHEY and CDR2 SMNVEV (reference sequence). CDR3 length equals 15 residues. The V and J ends lost 6 bases and 6 bases respectively, with 15 bases between them. CDR3 sequence: CASSRTPRSNSPLHF. The DNA of the CDR3 is TGTGCCAGCAGCAGGACACCTCGGAGTAATTCACCCCTCCACTTT.

This clonotype came up a few times. The chain uses TRBV11-2 and TRBJ2-1, with TRBD2 identical over 8 bases. CDR1 SGHAT and CDR2 FQNNGV come from the germline V gene. The CDR3 extends over 20 amino acids. The V gene end was trimmed by 0 bases and the J gene end by 1 base; junction bases not matched to a gene: 14. CDR3 sequence reads: CASSLDQDERERWSYNEQFF. CDR3 coding DNA: TGTGCCAGCAGCTTAGATCAGGATGAGCGGGAGAGGTGGTCCTACAATGAGCAGTTCTTC.

J is TRBJ2-1 and V is TRBV7-9; 10 nucleotides agree with TRBD2. The CDR3 sequence is 15 residues long. Germline V gives CDR1 SEHNR, CDR2 FQNEAQ (reference sequence). Trimming removed 5 bases from V and 7 bases from J; junction bases left unmatched: 8. CDR3 in amino acids: CASSEIAGGPNEQFF. As DNA, the CDR3 is TGTGCCAGCAGCGAAATAGCGGGGGGTCCTAATGAGCAGTTCTTC.

The V and J genes are TRBV9 and TRBJ2-1; D is undetermined. The germline V gene encodes CDR1 SGDLS and CDR2 YYNGEE. V lost 4 bases, J lost 10 bases, and 9 bases lay in between. This CDR3 has 11 amino acids. CDR3 nucleotide sequence: TGTGCCAGCAGCCCCCTCATAGAGCAGTTCTTC. It codes for CASSPLIEQFF.

The chain uses TRBV7-2 and TRBJ1-5; possible D gene TRBD1, 5 bases. The V gene lost 5 bases and the J gene lost 5 bases, with 10 bases spanning the gap. The germline V gene encodes CDR1 SGHTA and CDR2 FQGNSA. This CDR3 comprises 13 residues. CDR3 nucleotide sequence: TGTGCCAGCAGCCTCAGGGTGGATCAGCCCCAGCATTTT. This sequence encodes CASSLRVDQPQHF.

The chain recombines TRBV6-1 with TRBJ2-1, with D possibly being TRBD1 (6 bases). CDR1 and CDR2 from the germline V gene are MNHNS and SASEGT. The CDR3 loop spans 12 amino acids. The V end was cut by 8 bases, the J end by 9 bases, with 14 bases between. CDR3 bases: TGTGCCAGCGGCAGGGGTGGTAGTGAGCAGTTCTTC. Its translation is CASGRGGSEQFF.

This clonotype was picked up a small number of times. The V and J genes are TRBV12-3 or TRBV12-4 and TRBJ1-1; 7 bases align to TRBD1. This CDR3 comprises 14 residues. Trimming removed 4 bases from V and 5 bases from J; junction bases left unmatched: 7. The CDR3 sequence: CASSYNRGRTEAFF. The CDR3 nucleotides read TGTGCCAGCAGTTATAACAGGGGAAGAACTGAAGCTTTCTTT.

The chain carries TRBV7-2 and TRBJ2-7; 9 bases align to TRBD2. J lost 3 bases, V lost 1 base, and 10 bases had no gene match. Germline loops: CDR1 SGHTA, CDR2 FQGNSA. The CDR3 length is 17 residues. The chain's CDR3 is CASSLETYAGGNYEQYF. The CDR3 nucleotides read TGTGCCAGCAGCTTAGAGACCTATGCGGGGGGGAACTACGAGCAGTACTTC.

This clonotype was observed a single time. The chain combines TRBV2 with TRBJ2-3, with 8 bases lining up with TRBD2. The CDR3 is made up of 15 amino acids. Per germline, CDR1 SNHLY and CDR2 FYNNEI. V lost 8 bases and J lost 6; bases outside the gene matches: 13. CDR3 in DNA: TGTGCCAGCCGACTAGAAAGAGCGGGGGTTGATACGCAGTATTTT. Translated: CASRLERAGVDTQYF.

The chain uses TRBV7-2 and TRBJ1-3; a weak D match, TRBD1 (6 bases). CDR3 size: 17 residues. Trimming stripped 2 bases from V and 4 bases from J, with 18 bases between. Germline V lookup: CDR1 SGHTA, CDR2 FQGNSA. The CDR3 region is CASSLTTTDGTGNTIYF. The CDR3 nucleotides are TGTGCCAGCAGCTTAACGACCACAGACGGGACAGGAAACACCATATATTTT.

This chain links TRBV10-1 with TRBJ1-1; D ambiguous. CDR3 length: 13 amino acids. The germline CDR1 and CDR2 sequences are WNHNN and SYGVQD (reference sequence). Trimming shortened V by 4 bases and J by 1 base, and 7 bases separated the two germline ends. The CDR3 here is CASSGQANTEAFF. The DNA for the CDR3 is TGCGCCAGCAGTGGTCAAGCGAACACTGAAGCTTTCTTT.

In DNA, the CDR3 is TGTGCCAGTAGTATAGTCAGGAACACCGGGGAGCTGTTTTTT. Protein: CASSIVRNTGELFF. V is TRBV19 and J is TRBJ2-2; D is ambiguous. From germline, CDR1 is LNHDA and CDR2 SQIVND (reference sequence). The CDR3 is 14 residues long. Deletions cut 1 base from V and 1 base from J, with 4 bases between.

The table lists this clonotype with a few counts. The CDR3 loop is CASASAPGANVLTF. CDR3 nucleotide sequence: TGTGCCAGCGCCTCGGCCCCTGGGGCCAACGTCCTGACTTTC. The chain combines TRBV6-1 with TRBJ2-6, with no clear D. This CDR3 spans 14 amino acids. V was clipped by 8 bases and J by 2 bases, with 10 bases between them. Germline-derived CDR1 and CDR2 are MNHNS and SASEGT.

This chain connects TRBV4-2 to TRBJ2-1; D uncertain. Looked up from germline, CDR1 is LGHNA and CDR2 is YNFKEQ. The CDR3 sequence is 13 residues long. Trimming stripped 6 bases from V and 0 bases from J, with 6 bases between. The DNA of the CDR3 is TGTGCCAGCAGAGGGAACTCCTACAATGAGCAGTTCTTC. Protein: CASRGNSYNEQFF.

The rearrangement uses TRBV28 and TRBJ1-5, with TRBD1 as a possible D gene (5 bases). The CDR3 is 15 residues long. CDR1 is MDHEN, CDR2 SYDVKM, per germline. Trimming took off 2 bases at V and 1 base at J, with 9 bases between the two ends. The CDR3 bases are TGTGCCAGCAGTTTACCCCCAGGGAGCAATCAGCCCCAGCATTTT. Translating gives CASSLPPGSNQPQHF. The complete variable domain, with remaining parts taken from reference TRBV28 and TRBJ1-5, reads DVKVTQSSRYLVKRTGEKVFLECVQDMDHENMFWYRQDPGLGLRLIYFSYDVKMKEKGDIPEGYSVSREKKERFSLILESASTNQTSMYLCASSLPPGSNQPQHFGDGTRLSIL.

V gene TRBV7-9 combines with J gene TRBJ2-7; D unresolved. V was clipped by 5 bases and J by 0 bases, with 17 bases between them. CDR1 and CDR2 from the germline V gene are SEHNR and FQNEAQ (reference sequence). This CDR3 is 16 amino acids long. The CDR3 sequence is CASSPASGPDSYEQYF. In DNA form, the CDR3 reads TGTGCCAGCAGCCCCGCATCTGGGCCTGACTCCTACGAGCAGTACTTC.

The chain carries TRBV19 and TRBJ2-1, with 10 bases matching TRBD1. Looked up from germline, CDR1 is LNHDA and CDR2 is SQIVND (reference sequence). This CDR3 comprises 14 residues. Trimming at V came to 6 bases and at J to 9 bases, leaving 8 bases not matched to a gene. CDR3 amino acids: CASSQYGTGAEQFF. CDR3 in DNA: TGTGCCAGTAGCCAATACGGGACAGGGGCTGAGCAGTTCTTC.

To note about this clonotype: An end of the junction does not agree with germline; a read error may underlie this. The V and J genes are TRBV6-8 and TRBJ1-1, with D possibly matching TRBD1 (5 bases). This CDR3 contains 11 residues. Germline V CDR1 and CDR2: MNHGY, SAAAGT. The CDR3 sequence: CAGGSGLEASF. In DNA, the CDR3 is TGTGCCGGGGGATCGGGCCTTGAAGCTTCCTTT.